The rows below give T cell receptor beta chains drawn from one sample of a study of identical twins. TCRdb re-called the 5' RACE reads through MiXCR, storing one row per CDR3 protein. The sample includes 200,000 to 300,000 distinct CDR3 sequences, over 9.5% of them seen just once. Sequencing was carried out using memory T cells sorted from blood. All receptors derive from a man in his forties or fifties in good health. The CDR3 runs from the conserved cysteine through the conserved F or W. D genes are given only for firm matches. Size values are once, few and many counts, or a class for expanded clones, and some rows have none.

.,TRBV2,TRBJ2-5,few,TGTGCCAGCAGTCGAGACAGGCGGTCGACCCAGTACTTC,CASSRDRRSTQYF
TRBD1,TRBV7-2,TRBJ2-3,many,TGTGCCAGCAGCCGAGGACAGGGGACAGATACGCAGTATTTT,CASSRGQGTDTQYF
TRBD1,TRBV7-2,TRBJ1-1,.,TGTGCCAGCAGCTTGGACAGGGCAAATATCAGAGCTTTCTTT,CASSLDRANIRAFF
.,TRBV6-1,TRBJ2-1,.,TGTGCCAGCAGGGGGAACAGGGTGGATGGTGAGCAGTTCTTC,CASRGNRVDGEQFF
.,TRBV29-1,TRBJ1-4,many,TGCAGCAATAACCTGGGGGGCGCGGAAGAAAAACTGTTTTTT,CSNNLGGAEEKLFF
.,TRBV7-2,TRBJ2-3,many,TGTGCCAGCAGCCCGAGCGGGAGCACAGATACGCAGTATTTT,CASSPSGSTDTQYF
.,TRBV6-1,TRBJ1-3,many,TGTGCCAGCAGCAACAGGGCTTTCTCTGGAAACACCATATATTTT,CASSNRAFSGNTIYF
.,TRBV11-1,TRBJ1-1,many,TGTGCCAGCAGCCCGGGTCTCCGGGAAGCTTTCTTT,CASSPGLREAFF
.,TRBV7-2,TRBJ2-7,many,TGTGCCAGCAGCTTACAGAACAGGGTCTACGAGCAGTACTTC,CASSLQNRVYEQYF
TRBD2,TRBV7-2,TRBJ2-5,many,TGTGCCAGCAACCGACCCGGGGGGATGACCCAGTACTTC,CASNRPGGMTQYF
.,TRBV29-1,TRBJ2-7,few,TGCAGCGTTGTGGGTCACGATTCCTACGAGCAGTACTTC,CSVVGHDSYEQYF
TRBD1,TRBV5-1,TRBJ2-2,few,TGCGCCAGCAGCCAACAGGGGGATAACACCGGGGAGCTGTTTTTT,CASSQQGDNTGELFF
.,TRBV27,TRBJ2-5,few,TGTGCCAGCAGTTGGGGGATTCAAGAGACCCAGTACTTC,CASSWGIQETQYF
.,TRBV2,TRBJ1-4,.,TGTGCCAGCCGCGACCATTGGGCAACTAATGAAAAACTGTTTTTT,CASRDHWATNEKLFF
TRBD2,TRBV5-1,TRBJ2-3,many,TGCGCCAGCAGCACGTCAGCGGGGGGAGGCGCAGATACGCAGTATTTT,CASSTSAGGGADTQYF
.,TRBV12-3/TRBV12-4,TRBJ2-5,few,TGTGCCAGCAGCTACCCCGGGACCAATCTGTCCTTC,CASSYPGTNLSF
.,TRBV3-1,TRBJ2-1,many,TGTGCCAGCAGCCATGATTTATACAATGAGCAGTTCTTC,CASSHDLYNEQFF
.,TRBV25-1,TRBJ2-2,few,TGTGCCAGCACCTGGACTGGATACACCGGGGAGCTGTTTTTT,CASTWTGYTGELFF
.,TRBV10-3,TRBJ2-2,.,TGTGCCATCAGTGAGTCGTTCGACACCGGGGAGCTGTTTTTT,CAISESFDTGELFF
TRBD1,TRBV28,TRBJ1-3,.,TGTGCCAGCAGTGAGAACAGGGGACGGATCACCATATATTTT,CASSENRGRITIYF
.,TRBV12-3/TRBV12-4,TRBJ2-1,few,TGTGCCAGCAGTTTCGGAATGACGGTGTACAATGAGCAGTTCTTC,CASSFGMTVYNEQFF
.,TRBV28,TRBJ1-2,.,TGTGCCAGCTTTACCCTTAACTATGGCTACACCTTC,CASFTLNYGYTF
.,TRBV5-5,TRBJ2-7,many,TGTGCCAGCAGCTTAGGACCCAACTACGAGCAGTACTTC,CASSLGPNYEQYF
.,TRBV20-1,TRBJ2-3,many,TGCAGTGCTGAAATTCGGGATACGCAGTATTTT,CSAEIRDTQYF
.,TRBV9,TRBJ1-4,.,TGTGCCAGCAGCGAGGGGCCTTCTAATGAAAAACTGTTTTTT,CASSEGPSNEKLFF
TRBD1,TRBV5-1,TRBJ1-1,many,TGCGCCAGCAGCCCAGGGGGGATGAACACTGAAGCTTTCTTT,CASSPGGMNTEAFF
TRBD2,TRBV20-1,TRBJ2-3,many,TGCAGTGCTATTATCAGCGGGAGGGACGCAGATACGCAGTATTTT,CSAIISGRDADTQYF